The present entry profiles one TCR beta chain with its context. Its antigen is as yet unknown. Looked up from germline, CDR1 is SEHNR and CDR2 is FQNEAQ (reference sequence). This CDR3 comprises 16 residues. V dropped 6 bases and J dropped 2 bases, with 18 bases sitting between them. The data belong to a study of cytomegalovirus exposure and HLA in healthy donors. Study observations and caveats: One variant, a missense change in DCLRE1C, was linked in a later analysis to TCR beta V- and J-gene trimming. Only CMV serostatus was available as immune exposure information. In an earlier analysis, about 87% or about 30%: the productive usage of most TCR beta V segments.

PCR employed 60 Vbeta and 13 Jbeta primers. Assay used: immunoSEQ multiplex PCR; TCRdb lists only in-frame clones, some missing. This table has 180,000 or so clones, around 80% appearing once. This clonotype originated in a girl aged 5-17 years in good health and CMV-seropositive. The V gene is TRBV7-9, the J gene TRBJ2-3; tentative D call: TRBD1 (6 bases). The sequencing sample was made of PBMCs. CDR3 residues: CASSLPRDKATDTQYF. In nucleotides, the CDR3 is TGTGCCAGCAGTCTACCCCGGGACAAAGCCACAGATACGCAGTATTTT.